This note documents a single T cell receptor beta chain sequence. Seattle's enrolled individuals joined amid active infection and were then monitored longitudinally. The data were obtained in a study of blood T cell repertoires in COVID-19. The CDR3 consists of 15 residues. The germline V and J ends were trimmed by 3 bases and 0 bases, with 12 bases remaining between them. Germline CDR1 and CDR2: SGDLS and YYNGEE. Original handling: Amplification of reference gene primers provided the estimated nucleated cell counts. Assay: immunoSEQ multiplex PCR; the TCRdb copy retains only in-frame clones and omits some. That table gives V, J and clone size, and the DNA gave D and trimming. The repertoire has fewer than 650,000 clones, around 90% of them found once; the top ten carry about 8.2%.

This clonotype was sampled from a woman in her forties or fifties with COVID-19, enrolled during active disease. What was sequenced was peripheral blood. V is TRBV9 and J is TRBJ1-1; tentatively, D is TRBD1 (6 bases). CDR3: CASSAGGRMNTEAFF. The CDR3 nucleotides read TGTGCCAGCAGCGCGGGGGGCAGAATGAACACTGAAGCTTTCTTT.